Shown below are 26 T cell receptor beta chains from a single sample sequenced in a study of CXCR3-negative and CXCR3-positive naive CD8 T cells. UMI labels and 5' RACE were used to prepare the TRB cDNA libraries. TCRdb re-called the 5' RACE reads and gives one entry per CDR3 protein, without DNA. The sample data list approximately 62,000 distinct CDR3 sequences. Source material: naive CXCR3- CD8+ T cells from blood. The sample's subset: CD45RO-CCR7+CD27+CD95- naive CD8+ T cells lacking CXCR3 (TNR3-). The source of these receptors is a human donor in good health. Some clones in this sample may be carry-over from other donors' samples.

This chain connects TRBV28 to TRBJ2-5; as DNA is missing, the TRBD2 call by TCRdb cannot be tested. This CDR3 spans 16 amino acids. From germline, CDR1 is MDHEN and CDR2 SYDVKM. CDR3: CATIAAEGGPGETQYF.

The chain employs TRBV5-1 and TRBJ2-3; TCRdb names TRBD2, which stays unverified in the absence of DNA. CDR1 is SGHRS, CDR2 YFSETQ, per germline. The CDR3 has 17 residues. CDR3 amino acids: CASSLSTSGGATDTQYF.

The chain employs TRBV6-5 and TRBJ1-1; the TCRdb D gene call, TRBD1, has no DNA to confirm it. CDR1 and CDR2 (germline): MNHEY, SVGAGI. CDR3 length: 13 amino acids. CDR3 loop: CASSYSRGSEAFF.

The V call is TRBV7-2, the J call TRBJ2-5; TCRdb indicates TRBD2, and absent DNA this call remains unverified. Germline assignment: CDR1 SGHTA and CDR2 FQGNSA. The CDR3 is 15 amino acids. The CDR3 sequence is CASSLLGGGEETQYF.

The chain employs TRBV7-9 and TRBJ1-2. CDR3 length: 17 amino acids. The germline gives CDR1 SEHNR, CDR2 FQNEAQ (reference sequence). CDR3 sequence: CASSLSYVDPQIYGYTF.

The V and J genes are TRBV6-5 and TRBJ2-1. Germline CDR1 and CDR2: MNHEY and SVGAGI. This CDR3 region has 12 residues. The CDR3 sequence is CASSPRVNEQFF.

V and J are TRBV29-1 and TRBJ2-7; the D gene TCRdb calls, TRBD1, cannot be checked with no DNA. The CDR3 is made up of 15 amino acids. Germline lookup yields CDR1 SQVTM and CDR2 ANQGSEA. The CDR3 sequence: CSVEDQDGQDHEQYF.

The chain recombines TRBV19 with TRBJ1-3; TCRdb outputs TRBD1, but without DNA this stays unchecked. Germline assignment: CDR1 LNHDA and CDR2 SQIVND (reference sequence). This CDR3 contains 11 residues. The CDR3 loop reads CASTPGGTIYF.

This chain's CDR3 is CASSVVEMSTDTQYF. The chain combines TRBV9 with TRBJ2-3. The CDR3 is 15 residues long. From germline, CDR1 is SGDLS and CDR2 YYNGEE.

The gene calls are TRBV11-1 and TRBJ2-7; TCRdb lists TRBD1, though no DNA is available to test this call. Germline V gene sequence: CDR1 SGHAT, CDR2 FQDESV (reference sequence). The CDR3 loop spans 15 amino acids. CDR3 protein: CASSKPDRESYEQYF.

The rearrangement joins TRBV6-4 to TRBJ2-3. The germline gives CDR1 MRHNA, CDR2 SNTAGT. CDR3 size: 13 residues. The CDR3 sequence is CASSDSAADTQYF.

This CDR3 reads CAISEEGTNQPQHF. The chain uses TRBV10-3 and TRBJ1-5. CDR3 size: 14 residues. Germline CDR1 ENHRY, CDR2 SYGVKD.

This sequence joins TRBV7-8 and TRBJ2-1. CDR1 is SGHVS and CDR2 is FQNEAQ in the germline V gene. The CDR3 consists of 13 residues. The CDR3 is CASSRLVHHEQFF.

The CDR3 reads CASSHNPTSGIYNEQFF. The chain combines TRBV9 with TRBJ2-1; checking the TCRdb D call of TRBD2 is not possible without DNA. From germline, CDR1 is SGDLS and CDR2 YYNGEE. This CDR3 has 17 residues.

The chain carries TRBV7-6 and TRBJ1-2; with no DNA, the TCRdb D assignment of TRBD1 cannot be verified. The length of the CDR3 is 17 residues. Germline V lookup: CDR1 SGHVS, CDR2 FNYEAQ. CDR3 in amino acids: CASSEDDRGLSYYGYTF.

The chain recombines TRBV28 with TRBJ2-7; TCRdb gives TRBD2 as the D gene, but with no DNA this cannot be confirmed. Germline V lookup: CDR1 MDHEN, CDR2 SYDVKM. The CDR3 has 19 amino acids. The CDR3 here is CASSFFASGRDVPTDEQYF.

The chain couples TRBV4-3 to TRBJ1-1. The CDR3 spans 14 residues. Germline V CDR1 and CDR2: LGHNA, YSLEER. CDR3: CASSQVSMNTEAFF.

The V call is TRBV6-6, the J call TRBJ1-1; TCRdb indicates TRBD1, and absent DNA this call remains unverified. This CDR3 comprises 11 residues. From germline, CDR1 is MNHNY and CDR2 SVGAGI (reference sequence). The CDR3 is CATPGHTEAFF.

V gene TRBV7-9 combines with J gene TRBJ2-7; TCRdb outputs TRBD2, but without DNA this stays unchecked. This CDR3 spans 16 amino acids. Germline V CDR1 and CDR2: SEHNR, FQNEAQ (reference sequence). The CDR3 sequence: CASSSGLVRNSYEQYF.

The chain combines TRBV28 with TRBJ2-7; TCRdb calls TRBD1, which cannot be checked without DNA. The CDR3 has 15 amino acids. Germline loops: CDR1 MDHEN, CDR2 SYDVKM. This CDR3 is CASSLRGVVSYEQYF. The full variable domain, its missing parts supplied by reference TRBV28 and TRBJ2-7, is DVKVTQSSRYLVKRTGEKVFLECVQDMDHENMFWYRQDPGLGLRLIYFSYDVKMKEKGDIPEGYSVSREKKERFSLILESASTNQTSMYLCASSLRGVVSYEQYFGPGTRLTVT.

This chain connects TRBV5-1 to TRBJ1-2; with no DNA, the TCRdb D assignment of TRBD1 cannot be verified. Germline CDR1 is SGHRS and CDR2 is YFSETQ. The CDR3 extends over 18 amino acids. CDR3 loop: CASSSDAGEPIYNYGYTF.

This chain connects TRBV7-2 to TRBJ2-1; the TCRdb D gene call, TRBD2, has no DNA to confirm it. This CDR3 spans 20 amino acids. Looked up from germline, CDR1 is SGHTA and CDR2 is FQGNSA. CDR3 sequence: CASSLARLPERVSSYNEQFF.

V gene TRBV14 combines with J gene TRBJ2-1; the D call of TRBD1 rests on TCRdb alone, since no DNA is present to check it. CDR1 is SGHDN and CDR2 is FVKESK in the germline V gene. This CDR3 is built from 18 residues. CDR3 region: CASSQDSVGGDKYNEQFF.

CDR3 sequence reads: CASSTGYSYNEQFF. J is TRBJ2-1 and V is TRBV19; without DNA, the TCRdb call of TRBD1 cannot be checked. Germline assignment: CDR1 LNHDA and CDR2 SQIVND (reference sequence). There are 14 residues in the CDR3.

The CDR3 loop is CASSQTPGSMNTEAFF. V gene TRBV4-3 combines with J gene TRBJ1-1. Per germline, CDR1 LGHNA and CDR2 YSLEER. CDR3 length equals 16 residues.

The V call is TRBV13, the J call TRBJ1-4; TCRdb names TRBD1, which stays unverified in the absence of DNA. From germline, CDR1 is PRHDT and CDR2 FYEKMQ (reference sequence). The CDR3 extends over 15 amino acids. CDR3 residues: CASSLSGGAGEKLFF.